The 26 T cell receptor beta chains presented below share a single source sample, sequenced in a study of shared clonotypes between healthy human individuals. Clones were sequenced by immunoSEQ multiplex PCR, and TCRdb holds only the in-frame ones, with some missing. This repertoire shows hundreds of thousands of clones, under 95% found once; its top ten account for approximately 24%. CD8 cells classed as naive were CD45RO-negative and positively selected for CCR7, excluding terminally differentiated effector memory CD45RA+ cells. The sequencing sample was made of naive CD8+ T cells sorted from blood. The receptors shown here come from a man aged 25-45 years in good health.

V is TRBV6-1 and J is TRBJ1-4; D is unresolved. The CDR3 sequence is 12 residues long. From germline, CDR1 is MNHNS and CDR2 SASEGT. V dropped 1 base and J dropped 13 bases, with 10 bases sitting between them. CDR3 in amino acids: CASSEVGPVLFF. In DNA form, the CDR3 reads TGTGCCAGCAGTGAAGTAGGGCCTGTACTGTTTTTT.

The CDR3 here is CASSLGLQGNQPQHF. The CDR3, as DNA: TGTGCCAGCAGCTTGGGGCTACAGGGTAACCAGCCCCAGCATTTT. The rearrangement uses TRBV5-5 and TRBJ1-5; D is possibly TRBD1 (6 bases). The V end lost 0 bases, the J end lost 7 bases, and 14 bases lay between the germline ends. This CDR3 is 15 amino acids long. Germline-derived CDR1 and CDR2 are SGHKS and YYEKEE (reference sequence). The variable domain in full, with the rest retrieved from reference TRBV5-5 and TRBJ1-5, is DAGVTQSPTHLIKTRGQQVTLRCSPISGHKSVSWYQQVLGQGPQFIFQYYEKEERGRGNFPDRFSARQFPNYSSELNVNALLLGDSALYLCASSLGLQGNQPQHFGDGTRLSIL.

J is TRBJ2-3 and V is TRBV4-1, with 8 bases fitting TRBD1. In germline, CDR1 is MGHRA, CDR2 YSYEKL. Unmatched junction bases numbered 7, after V lost 0 bases and J lost 5 bases. This CDR3 comprises 16 residues. CDR3 sequence (DNA): TGCGCCAGCAGCCAAGAGGGCCAGGGGGCCGAAGATACGCAGTATTTT. Residues: CASSQEGQGAEDTQYF.

The CDR3 protein is CASSQVMGAQAFF. CDR3 coding DNA: TGCGCCAGCAGCCAAGTGATGGGAGCTCAAGCTTTCTTT. This sequence joins TRBV4-1 and TRBJ1-1; D is undetermined. The CDR3 covers 13 residues. V was shortened by 1 base and J by 9 bases, with 12 bases between the two germline ends. In germline, CDR1 is MGHRA, CDR2 YSYEKL.

This chain links TRBV9 with TRBJ1-1; D may be TRBD1 (5 bases). The CDR3 spans 15 residues. The ends were cut back, 0 bases at V and 1 base at J, with 10 bases in the middle. Germline CDR1 SGDLS, CDR2 YYNGEE. The CDR3 region is CASSVEGRWNTEAFF. DNA for the CDR3: TGTGCCAGCAGCGTAGAGGGACGGTGGAACACTGAAGCTTTCTTT.

The V gene is TRBV18, the J gene TRBJ1-5; D is undetermined. Deletions cut 0 bases from V and 3 bases from J, with 9 bases between. Germline CDR1 reads KGHSH; CDR2 reads LQKENI. The CDR3 consists of 15 residues. The CDR3 sequence is CASSPPGRNNQPQHF. The CDR3 DNA follows: TGTGCCAGCTCACCACCCGGCAGAAACAATCAGCCCCAGCATTTT.

The genes are TRBV10-1 and TRBJ2-3, with 10 nucleotides matching TRBD2. Trimming at V came to 2 bases and at J to 2 bases, leaving 10 bases not matched to a gene. CDR3 length equals 18 residues. Germline CDR1 is WNHNN and CDR2 is SYGVQD (reference sequence). The CDR3 sequence is CASSEGSGAGGSTDTQYF. The CDR3 bases are TGCGCCAGCAGTGAGGGGTCGGGAGCGGGAGGGTCCACAGATACGCAGTATTTT.

The CDR3 nucleotides are TGTGCCAGCAGCTTAGCTACGGGGTTCTGGAAAACCGGGGAGCTGTTTTTT. Amino acid sequence: CASSLATGFWKTGELFF. The chain employs TRBV7-9 and TRBJ2-2; TRBD2 might be the D (5 bases). Germline lookup yields CDR1 SEHNR and CDR2 FQNEAQ (reference sequence). V lost 0 bases to trimming and J lost 5 bases, with 16 bases between them. The CDR3 is 17 amino acids.

This rearrangement joins TRBV27 to TRBJ2-2, with D perhaps TRBD1 or TRBD2 (6 bases each). The V gene's germline CDR1 is MNHEY and CDR2 SMNVEV (reference sequence). Deletions cut 6 bases from V and 9 bases from J, with 17 bases between. CDR3 length: 14 amino acids. The CDR3 protein is CASRSTSGAWELFF. CDR3 sequence (DNA): TGTGCCAGCAGGTCGACATCGGGGGCGTGGGAGCTGTTTTTT.

The V call is TRBV28, the J call TRBJ2-7; perhaps TRBD1 as D (5 bases). The CDR3 has 15 amino acids. Trimming shortened V by 3 bases and J by 3 bases, and 15 bases separated the two germline ends. Looked up from germline, CDR1 is MDHEN and CDR2 is SYDVKM. CDR3 sequence reads: CASSFLAGSLYEQYF. The CDR3 coding sequence is TGTGCCAGCAGTTTCCTGGCAGGGTCCCTCTACGAGCAGTACTTC.

J is TRBJ2-1 and V is TRBV19; D unresolved. The V end lost 5 bases, the J end lost 0 bases, and 11 bases lay between the germline ends. CDR1 and CDR2 (germline): LNHDA, SQIVND (reference sequence). This CDR3 has 15 residues. The CDR3 loop is CASSAAVGSYNEQFF. The CDR3 DNA follows: TGTGCCAGTAGTGCCGCGGTGGGCTCCTACAATGAGCAGTTCTTC.

V gene TRBV9 combines with J gene TRBJ1-1; D perhaps matches TRBD1 (6 bases). The length of the CDR3 is 15 residues. The V and J ends lost 4 bases and 5 bases respectively, with 18 bases between them. Germline CDR1 and CDR2: SGDLS and YYNGEE. CDR3 protein: CASSFMGGGYTEAFF. CDR3 bases: TGTGCCAGCAGCTTCATGGGGGGCGGTTATACTGAAGCTTTCTTT.

J is TRBJ1-1 and V is TRBV7-8; D perhaps matches TRBD1 (5 bases). The germline gives CDR1 SGHVS, CDR2 FQNEAQ. Trimming pared 4 bases from V and 5 bases from J, leaving 14 bases between. This CDR3 has 14 residues. The CDR3 DNA reads as TGTGCCAGCAGCTCAGACGGGGGGTTGACTGAAGCTTTCTTT. Protein product: CASSSDGGLTEAFF.

The V call is TRBV6-1, the J call TRBJ1-3; possibly TRBD1 for D (5 bases). V shed 8 bases and J shed 6 bases, with 14 bases lying between them. Germline lookup yields CDR1 MNHNS and CDR2 SASEGT. This CDR3 has 13 amino acids. CDR3 bases: TGTGCCAGCGTTCGTGGGGGAGAAAACACCATATATTTT. Protein product: CASVRGGENTIYF.

The chain combines TRBV6-1 with TRBJ1-2; D not certain. V lost 3 bases and J lost 1, with 12 bases in between. The CDR3 is 15 residues long. CDR1 is MNHNS, CDR2 SASEGT, per germline. CDR3 region: CASSDFRSFNYGYTF. In DNA, the CDR3 is TGTGCCAGCAGTGACTTCCGCTCGTTTAACTATGGCTACACCTTC.

The V gene is TRBV28, the J gene TRBJ2-2; 7 nucleotides line up with TRBD2. CDR3 length: 15 residues. V trimming: 3 bases; J trimming: 5 bases; junction bases outside the gene matches: 6. In germline, CDR1 is MDHEN, CDR2 SYDVKM. The CDR3 DNA sequence: TGTGCCAGCAGTTTCTTCGGGGGGTCAACCGGGGAGCTGTTTTTT. Protein product: CASSFFGGSTGELFF.

The chain uses TRBV7-9 and TRBJ2-3; TRBD2 matches 14 bases. V trimming: 3 bases; J trimming: 2 bases; junction bases outside the gene matches: 4. Germline CDR1 and CDR2: SEHNR and FQNEAQ (reference sequence). The CDR3 is 17 amino acids. CDR3 loop: CASSFGTSGGLTDTQYF. For the CDR3, the DNA is TGTGCCAGCAGCTTCGGGACTAGCGGGGGACTCACAGATACGCAGTATTTT.

This sequence joins TRBV19 and TRBJ2-7; 16 bases fit TRBD2. Germline V gene lookup returns CDR1 LNHDA and CDR2 SQIVND (reference sequence). V trimming: 2 bases; J trimming: 5 bases; junction bases outside the gene matches: 6. CDR3 length equals 17 residues. CDR3 region: CASSIPGLAGGLDEQYF. The CDR3 DNA reads as TGTGCCAGTAGTATACCGGGACTAGCGGGAGGGCTGGACGAGCAGTACTTC.

The chain carries TRBV4-1 and TRBJ2-5; no firm D call. Germline CDR1 and CDR2: MGHRA and YSYEKL. With 0 bases removed from V and 5 bases from J, the gap between germline ends came to 19 bases. This CDR3 comprises 17 residues. DNA for the CDR3: TGCGCCAGCAGCCAAGATGGGGTTGGGCTCCCGGAGGAGACCCAGTACTTC. It codes for CASSQDGVGLPEETQYF.

This chain links TRBV27 with TRBJ2-1, with D perhaps matching TRBD1 (6 bases). Germline V gene data show CDR1 as MNHEY and CDR2 as SMNVEV (reference sequence). Trimming took off 6 bases at V and 11 bases at J, with 14 bases between the two ends. The CDR3 is 12 amino acids. In DNA, the CDR3 is TGTGCCAGCAGCCTGTTGGGGGACAAGCAGTTCTTC. Translated: CASSLLGDKQFF.

This clone has just a few counts. The junction shows a germline mismatch at one end, possibly a read error. The rearrangement links TRBV7-3 to TRBJ1-2; no reliable D call. The CDR3 is 10 amino acids. CDR1 is SGHTA and CDR2 is FQGTGA in the germline V gene. CDR3 residues: CASSSSLGDF. The CDR3 coding sequence is TGTGCCAGCAGCTCATCCCTTGGGGACTTC.

This clone was counted ten times or more. This rearrangement joins TRBV19 to TRBJ2-1; maybe TRBD2 (5 bases). The germline gives CDR1 LNHDA, CDR2 SQIVND (reference sequence). Trimming removed 7 bases from V and 2 bases from J, with 21 bases in between. This CDR3 spans 17 amino acids. The CDR3 DNA reads as TGTGCCAGTACTCCCGGAGGAAGTGGAAGGGCCTACAATGAGCAGTTCTTC. Amino acids: CASTPGGSGRAYNEQFF.

This chain links TRBV2 with TRBJ1-5, with D uncertain. CDR3 length equals 14 residues. Germline values: CDR1 SNHLY, CDR2 FYNNEI. V was trimmed by 3 bases and J by 3 bases, leaving 9 bases between them. The DNA for the CDR3 is TGTGCCAGCAGTGATCCCGGGGACAATCAGCCCCAGCATTTT. Protein product: CASSDPGDNQPQHF.

A single count supports this clone. This CDR3 is also generated by other DNA sequences in the sample. V gene TRBV27 combines with J gene TRBJ2-1; D not resolved. Trimming removed 2 bases at V and 4 bases at J, with 6 bases between. This CDR3 spans 13 amino acids. Germline CDR1 and CDR2: MNHEY and SMNVEV (reference sequence). CDR3 coding DNA: TGTGCCAGCAGTTTAAGTAGTTACAATGAGCAGTTCTTC. The encoded protein is CASSLSSYNEQFF.

The J gene is TRBJ2-1, the V gene TRBV5-4; 8 positions match TRBD2. Losses at the gene ends were 2 bases for V and 5 bases for J; bases not matched to a gene: 3. This CDR3 region has 14 residues. Germline V gives CDR1 SGHNT, CDR2 YYREEE (reference sequence). CDR3 loop: CASSFRGGHNEQFF. CDR3 nucleotides: TGTGCCAGCAGCTTCCGGGGGGGGCACAATGAGCAGTTCTTC.

The J gene is TRBJ2-7, the V gene TRBV29-1; 8 bases map to TRBD2. CDR3 size: 18 residues. V shed 5 bases and J 3 bases; nucleotides not matched to a gene: 21. The V gene's germline CDR1 is SQVTM and CDR2 ANQGSEA. CDR3 sequence reads: CSVQGTASLAGDFYEQYF. CDR3 nucleotides: TGCAGCGTTCAAGGAACGGCGTCCCTAGCGGGTGACTTCTACGAGCAGTACTTC.